This entry concerns a single T cell receptor beta chain. Its antigen is undetermined. This sample is part of a study of blood T cells in healthy people across ages. Turning to the study itself: Template switching captured about one barcoded beta molecule per two T cells. Whole-study findings and limits: Unsorted PBMCs blocked a conclusive comparison of naive and antigen-experienced cells.

Through a sample-barcoded 5' primer and a J-beta primer mix, a second PCR was run for about 6 to 12 cycles. Through a template-switch adaptor with 12 random nucleotides, each cDNA molecule received a tag. In TCRdb, the 5' RACE reads were re-called with MiXCR into one record per CDR3 protein. The sample holds hundreds of thousands of distinct CDR3 sequences, roughly 41% seen once. The ends lost 8 bases at V and 3 bases at J; junction bases unmatched: 15. The CDR3 covers 16 residues. The germline CDR1 and CDR2 sequences are SNHLY and FYNNEI. Sequencing was carried out using blood. The chain is built from TRBV2 and TRBJ1-1, with TRBD1 matching 7 bases. The sequence was collected from a man at least 80 years old in good health. As DNA, the CDR3 is TGTGCCAGCTCAACCGGGACAGATACCGGGTACACTGAAGCTTTCTTT. This gives the protein CASSTGTDTGYTEAFF.